This T cell receptor beta chain comes out of a study of T cell responses to AZD1222 COVID-19 vaccine (dated by TCRdb to about 2021). General notes on the study: AZD1222 recipients with second doses at about 4 weeks or about 12 weeks were pooled, because spike-specific TCR depth and breadth did not differ between schedules. A total of just over 230 trial participants underwent TCR sequencing, of whom 207 received two doses of AZD1222 and some 26 received two doses of the MenACWY control vaccine. Trial participants were enrolled into age subgroups of 18-55, 56-69 and 70-plus years, which contained around 150, 28 and 57 TCR-sequenced participants, respectively. General study outcomes and caveats: Because no samples from the day 14 peak response were available, repertoires could be characterized only after the peak T cell response. In the small 56-69-year group, the increase in depth fell short of significance, most likely because of low power. A significant rise in spike-specific TCR breadth and depth was observed after two AZD1222 doses relative to day 0 and relative to MenACWY recipients. Only five to seven AZD1222 recipients were SARS-CoV-2 seropositive at baseline, limiting conclusions about previously exposed vaccinees. Participants were mostly white British and included more females than males, and it was suggested by the authors that clonal diversity may have been underestimated. Reportedly, almost half of the unique spike-specific TCRs recognized epitopes lying outside the regions that are mutated in the B.1.351 and B.1.1.7 variants. The whole spike protein was spanned by vaccine-associated CD4 TCRs, and dominant responses were seen in regions 160-218 and 743-854.

Note on this clone: There is no known antigen for this receptor. No much larger clone is present one base from it, and per-base qualities are unavailable.

This sample's time point label indicates: baseline before first vaccination. The vaccinee samples were drawn from two UK trials, COV001 and COV002, one of which was a single-blind randomized controlled phase 2/3 trial testing AZD1222 (ChAdOx1 nCoV-19) in healthy adults. For TCRbeta chain sequencing, PBMC samples were collected from trial participants at day 0 and at day 28 after the second dose. V and J are truncated by 4 bases and 5 bases respectively, leaving an intervening sequence of 15 bases. CDR1 and CDR2 (WNHNN, SYGVQD) derive from the germline V gene (reference sequence). Counted from cysteine to phenylalanine, this CDR3 has 14 amino acids. Kept here is only the CDR3 DNA, which spans 42 bases and is read in frame from base 1. The CDR3 regions of human TCRbeta chains were analyzed by immunosequencing. The published analysis was carried out like this. TCRs in the repertoires were matched against a reference library of SARS-CoV-2-specific TCRs that had been generated with the MIRA antigen-specificity platform. Breadth meant the fraction of unique TCRs that were SARS-CoV-2-associated, whereas depth meant the fraction of total T cells that were SARS-CoV-2-associated. Using the MIRA data, every spike-specific TCR was mapped to the spike region that the TCR reacted to and assigned to either a CD4 or a CD8 class. Log10-transformed breadth and depth values were compared by one-way ANOVA with Sidak's multiple comparisons tests. TCRdb obtained this table from immuneACCESS and retained in-frame rearrangements with V and J assigned. These tables miss some clones; where compared with another copy, unresolved V genes account for less than half of the shortfall, and the remainder is unexplained. That table supplies the V and J calls and clone size; D and trimming were determined from the DNA. In this sample the table shows about 150,000 clones, 90% of which occur a single time. The biggest ten clones account for 2.5% to 3.5% of the sample.

Sequencing used peripheral blood, obtained on day 0 of AZD1222 vaccination. This chain joins TRBV10-1 to TRBJ2-7; TRBD1 is a weak D gene call, 6 bases matching. The clonotype was recovered from an adult in good health. The DNA sequence is TGCGCCAGCAGTGTTCCCAGGGGATGGCACGAGCAGTACTTC. It translates as CASSVPRGWHEQYF.